This entry lists 21 T cell receptor beta chains sequenced from one sample in a study of OX40 agonist ivuxolimab in advanced cancers. The method was immunoSEQ multiplex PCR; TCRdb's version includes in-frame clones alone and lacks a portion of them. The sample includes 40,000 to 45,000 clones, 75% to 85% seen only once; the top ten take 2.6%. The source material was CD4+ or CD8+ T cells sorted from blood, sampled in a trial of the OX40 agonist ivuxolimab. All receptors come from an adult with an advanced solid tumor such as melanoma, head and neck, liver or kidney cancer.

This chain links TRBV10-2 with TRBJ1-2; D call uncertain. The germline CDR1 and CDR2 sequences are WSHSY and SAAADI. The CDR3 contains 16 residues. The germline V and J ends were trimmed by 3 bases and 8 bases, with 22 bases remaining between them. CDR3 protein: CASSEGNLDLRSGYTF. In nucleotides, the CDR3 is TGCGCCAGCAGTGAAGGGAATCTTGATTTACGTAGCGGCTACACCTTC.

To note about this clone: Other DNA sequences within the sample encode an identical CDR3. V is TRBV19 and J is TRBJ2-1; D gene ambiguous. V shed 7 bases and J shed 1 base, with 8 bases lying between them. The CDR3 loop spans 13 amino acids. Germline-derived CDR1 and CDR2 are LNHDA and SQIVND (reference sequence). The CDR3 DNA is TGTGCCAGTACCGTTAGTTCCTACAATGAGCAGTTCTTC. It specifies CASTVSSYNEQFF.

The chain has TRBV10-1 and TRBJ1-1; tentatively, D is TRBD1 (6 bases). Trimming left V 6 bases short and J 6 bases short, with 14 bases between. Germline-derived CDR1 and CDR2 are WNHNN and SYGVQD (reference sequence). The CDR3 runs to 13 residues. Written as DNA, the CDR3 is TGCGCCAGCAGGGGGGGGCCGGGCCCTGAAGCTTTCTTT. As protein: CASRGGPGPEAFF.

The chain couples TRBV29-1 to TRBJ2-1, with 10 bases fitting TRBD1. The CDR3 sequence is 13 residues long. The J segment lost 5 bases and the V segment lost 5 bases, leaving 3 bases of the junction unmatched. Germline assignment: CDR1 SQVTM and CDR2 ANQGSEA. The CDR3 region is CSVQDRGNNEQFF. CDR3 bases: TGCAGCGTTCAGGACAGGGGGAACAATGAGCAGTTCTTC.

The chain links TRBV7-2 to TRBJ2-1; the match to TRBD2 covers 10 bases. The CDR3 is 14 amino acids. V was pared by 5 bases and J by 4 bases, with 2 bases of the junction left unmatched. CDR1 is SGHTA, CDR2 FQGNSA, per germline. The CDR3 coding sequence is TGTGCCAGCAGCCGGACTAGCGGATACAATGAGCAGTTCTTC. It encodes CASSRTSGYNEQFF.

This chain joins TRBV7-9 and TRBJ1-2, with D uncertain. The germline V and J ends were trimmed by 2 bases and 14 bases, with 15 bases remaining between them. The CDR3 spans 12 residues. Germline CDR1 is SEHNR and CDR2 is FQNEAQ (reference sequence). The CDR3 sequence is CASSLMAPLGTF. CDR3 coding DNA: TGTGCCAGCAGCTTAATGGCCCCTCTCGGGACCTTC.

This chain uses TRBV13 with TRBJ1-4; D is perhaps TRBD1 (5 bases). Trimming shortened V by 2 bases and J by 3 bases, and 13 bases separated the two germline ends. The germline V gene encodes CDR1 PRHDT and CDR2 FYEKMQ (reference sequence). There are 16 residues in the CDR3. CDR3 in DNA: TGTGCCAGCAGCTTATGGGGGGAACAGGCTAATGAAAAACTGTTTTTT. This translates into CASSLWGEQANEKLFF.

The J gene is TRBJ2-2, the V gene TRBV7-3, with D possibly TRBD2 on 5 matching bases. Trimming stripped 4 bases from V and 2 bases from J, with 14 bases between. Germline V gives CDR1 SGHTA, CDR2 FQGTGA. CDR3 length: 16 amino acids. The CDR3 is CASSSGASLNTGELFF. In DNA, the CDR3 is TGTGCCAGCAGCTCCGGAGCTAGCCTTAACACCGGGGAGCTGTTTTTT. Looking up the rest from reference TRBV7-3 and TRBJ2-2 gives the full variable domain: GAGVSQTPSNKVTEKGKYVELRCDPISGHTALYWYRQSLGQGPEFLIYFQGTGAADDSGLPNDRFFAVRPEGSVSTLKIQRTERGDSAVYLCASSSGASLNTGELFFGEGSRLTVL.

This chain joins TRBV11-2 and TRBJ2-7; perhaps TRBD1 as D (6 bases). V was trimmed by 5 bases and J by 2 bases, leaving 13 bases between them. The CDR3 is made up of 14 amino acids. The germline V gene has CDR1 SGHAT and CDR2 FQNNGV. CDR3 coding DNA: TGTGCCAGCAGCCCCGACAGGATTACCTACGAGCAGTACTTC. The encoded protein is CASSPDRITYEQYF.

The chain uses TRBV27 and TRBJ2-7, with 13 bases lining up with TRBD2. The CDR3 has 18 amino acids. CDR1 is MNHEY, CDR2 SMNVEV, per germline (reference sequence). Unmatched junction bases numbered 15, after V lost 5 bases and J lost 5 bases. This CDR3 reads CASSTRTSGSLAAHEQYV. The CDR3 DNA follows: TGTGCCAGCAGTACCCGGACTAGCGGGAGCTTGGCCGCCCACGAGCAGTACGTC.

The chain joins TRBV2 to TRBJ1-5; D is unclear. Germline loops: CDR1 SNHLY, CDR2 FYNNEI. The CDR3 loop spans 13 amino acids. Trimming removed 0 bases at V and 5 bases at J, with 5 bases between. CDR3 in DNA: TGTGCCAGCAGTGAAGCGAGGGATCAGCCCCAGCATTTT. It translates to CASSEARDQPQHF.

This chain joins TRBV10-1 and TRBJ2-2; 7 bases match TRBD2. The CDR3 length is 16 residues. V was pared by 7 bases and J by 4 bases, with 12 bases of the junction left unmatched. Germline lookup yields CDR1 WNHNN and CDR2 SYGVQD (reference sequence). The CDR3 loop is CASTGGLFESTGELFF. DNA of the CDR3: TGCGCCAGCACGGGGGGATTATTTGAAAGCACCGGGGAGCTGTTTTTT.

The chain couples TRBV4-3 to TRBJ2-3, with D uncertain. Trimming cost V 4 bases and J 6 bases, with 20 bases left between them. This CDR3 contains 16 residues. CDR1 and CDR2 (germline): LGHNA, YSLEER. This CDR3 reads CASSPQGPPATDTQYF. CDR3 sequence (DNA): TGCGCCAGCAGCCCCCAAGGACCCCCGGCCACGGATACGCAGTATTTT.

CDR3 amino acids: CASSPSPRMEQYF. The CDR3 coding sequence is TGCGCCAGCAGTCCTAGCCCCCGGATGGAGCAGTACTTC. The chain links TRBV23-1 to TRBJ2-7; maybe TRBD2 (5 bases). TRBV23-1 is an ORF for which the function is uncertain. Trimming took off 4 bases at V and 7 bases at J, with 14 bases between the two ends. This CDR3 region has 13 residues.

This clone was counted only a few times. The genes are TRBV30 and TRBJ1-2, with D uncertain. The CDR3 runs 12 residues. Germline V gene data show CDR1 as GTSNPN and CDR2 as SVGIG (reference sequence). With 2 bases removed from V and 8 bases from J, the gap between germline ends came to 12 bases. CDR3 protein: CAWSPMGGGYTF. The CDR3 DNA sequence: TGTGCCTGGAGTCCTATGGGTGGGGGCTACACCTTC. Full variable domain (outside the CDR3, taken from reference TRBV30 and TRBJ1-2): SQTIHQWPATLVQPVGSPLSLECTVEGTSNPNLYWYRQAAGRGLQLLFYSVGIGQISSEVPQNLSASRPQDRQFILSSKKLLLSDSGFYLCAWSPMGGGYTFGSGTRLTVV.

The genes are TRBV14 and TRBJ2-3; 11 bases map to TRBD2. The CDR3 has 15 residues. Trimming cost V 4 bases and J 5 bases; bases outside gene matches: 5. Germline V gene sequence: CDR1 SGHDN, CDR2 FVKESK. This chain's CDR3 is CASSPGLAAKDTQYF. CDR3 DNA sequence: TGTGCCAGCAGCCCGGGACTAGCGGCAAAAGATACGCAGTATTTT.

This clone appeared a single time. The chain recombines TRBV28 with TRBJ2-2, with TRBD2 matching over 9 bases. CDR3 length: 16 residues. Trimming took 8 bases from V and 5 from J; bases not matched to a gene: 12. In germline, CDR1 is MDHEN, CDR2 SYDVKM. The CDR3 nucleotides read TGTGCCAGCGGGTTATATAGCGGGAGCGGGACCGGGGAGCTGTTTTTT. Its translation: CASGLYSGSGTGELFF.

To note about this clone: Other DNA sequences in this specimen translate into the identical CDR3. The CDR3 DNA sequence: TGCGCCAGCAGCCAAGACTTAGGGGATCAGCCCCAGCATTTT. This codes for CASSQDLGDQPQHF. The chain combines TRBV4-3 with TRBJ1-5, with TRBD1 as a possible D gene (5 bases). The CDR3 totals 14 residues. The ends were cut back, 0 bases at V and 5 bases at J, with 8 bases in the middle. Per the germline V gene, CDR1 is LGHNA and CDR2 is YSLEER.

This chain uses TRBV29-1 with TRBJ1-1; 8 bases align to TRBD1. CDR3 length: 12 residues. With 8 bases clipped from V and 1 base from J, the junction kept 3 bases outside the gene matches. The germline V gene encodes CDR1 SQVTM and CDR2 ANQGSEA. Here the CDR3 DNA reads TGCAGCACCGGGACAGGGAACACTGAAGCTTTCTTT. This gives the protein CSTGTGNTEAFF. Looking up the rest from reference TRBV29-1 and TRBJ1-1 gives the full variable domain: SAVISQKPSRDICQRGTSLTIQCQVDSQVTMMFWYRQQPGQSLTLIATANQGSEATYESGFVIDKFPISRPNLTFSTLTVSNMSPEDSSIYLCSTGTGNTEAFFGQGTRLTVV.

This clone was found once. The chain recombines TRBV5-1 with TRBJ2-1, with a tentative D call TRBD2 (5 bases). Germline V gene lookup returns CDR1 SGHRS and CDR2 YFSETQ. CDR3 size: 15 residues. Trimming cost V 3 bases and J 0 bases, with 10 bases left between them. Here the CDR3 DNA reads TGCGCCAGCAGCTATCTAGCAAGCTCCTACAATGAGCAGTTCTTC. Residues: CASSYLASSYNEQFF.

The V and J genes are TRBV6-5 and TRBJ1-1; TRBD1 matches 7 bases. Germline-derived CDR1 and CDR2 are MNHEY and SVGAGI. The CDR3 is 14 amino acids. J was trimmed by 3 bases and V by 5 bases; bases with no gene match: 6. CDR3 protein: CASSQTGSDTEAFF. As DNA, the CDR3 is TGTGCCAGCAGTCAGACAGGGTCGGACACTGAAGCTTTCTTT.